Presented here are 8 T cell receptor beta chains from one specimen sequenced in a study of cytotoxic CD8 clonotypes in ibrutinib-treated CLL. The table came from immunoSEQ multiplex PCR; TCRdb's copy has only in-frame clones and leaves some out. The sample consists of just under 70,000 clones, roughly two thirds of them appearing once. Sample: PBMCs, taken after 12 months of ibrutinib treatment. The receptors stem from a human donor with chronic lymphocytic leukemia.

The chain recombines TRBV6-1 with TRBJ1-5, with no clear D. V was pared by 4 bases and J by 7 bases, with 14 bases between. This CDR3 is built from 14 residues. The germline V gene has CDR1 MNHNS and CDR2 SASEGT. The CDR3 DNA sequence: TGTGCCAGCAGTGCCACCTTGGGGAAACAGCCCCAGCATTTT. Amino acids: CASSATLGKQPQHF.

The chain has TRBV2 and TRBJ1-5; tentative D call: TRBD1 (5 bases). Trimming left V 6 bases short and J 0 bases short, with 12 bases between. Germline CDR1 is SNHLY and CDR2 is FYNNEI. This CDR3 comprises 15 residues. The CDR3 sequence is CASRSGKGSNQPQHF. In DNA form, the CDR3 reads TGTGCCAGCAGGTCAGGGAAGGGTAGCAATCAGCCCCAGCATTTT.

The rearrangement joins TRBV29-1 to TRBJ1-2; TRBD1 might be the D (6 bases). The germline V gene has CDR1 SQVTM and CDR2 ANQGSEA. Trimming shortened V by 5 bases and J by 8 bases, and 15 bases separated the two germline ends. This CDR3 contains 12 residues. The CDR3 bases are TGCAGCGTTTTTACAGGGCTTCGCGGCTACACCTTC. Protein product: CSVFTGLRGYTF.

The chain links TRBV28 to TRBJ2-1; perhaps TRBD1 as D (8 bases). The length of the CDR3 is 13 residues. The germline CDR1 and CDR2 sequences are MDHEN and SYDVKM. Deletions cut 5 bases from V and 12 bases from J, with 17 bases between. CDR3 in amino acids: CASSPPTGEGQFF. In nucleotides, the CDR3 is TGTGCCAGCAGTCCCCCGACAGGGGAGGGGCAGTTCTTC.

Comment on this clone: In the same sample, other DNA sequences code for this CDR3. V gene TRBV20-1 combines with J gene TRBJ1-1, with D possibly TRBD1 on 6 matching bases. Germline CDR1 DFQATT, CDR2 SNEGSKA (reference sequence). CDR3 length equals 11 residues. V was pared by 4 bases and J by 11 bases, with 14 bases between. The CDR3 protein is CSAKGGRGAFF. The CDR3 DNA reads TGCAGTGCTAAGGGCGGGAGGGGGGCTTTCTTT.

The genes are TRBV7-8 and TRBJ1-3, with D tentatively TRBD1 (5 bases). The germline V gene encodes CDR1 SGHVS and CDR2 FQNEAQ. This CDR3 is 15 amino acids long. Trimming pared 8 bases from V and 3 bases from J, leaving 17 bases between. CDR3 protein: CASLERGGVGNTIYF. CDR3 coding DNA: TGTGCCAGCCTCGAACGGGGGGGGGTTGGAAACACCATATATTTT.

The V call is TRBV7-3, the J call TRBJ2-5, with 10 bases identical to TRBD2. CDR1 is SGHTA, CDR2 FQGTGA, per germline. CDR3 size: 14 residues. After removal of 5 bases from V and 2 bases from J, the junction contained 2 bases not matched to a gene. The CDR3 protein is CASSAAGGQETQYF. CDR3 in DNA: TGTGCCAGCAGCGCAGCGGGGGGGCAAGAGACCCAGTACTTC.

In DNA form, the CDR3 reads TGTGCCAGCAGTGAAGGAGGGAGTGAGGAGCAGTTCTTC. The encoded protein is CASSEGGSEEQFF. The chain carries TRBV2 and TRBJ2-1, with D possibly being TRBD2 (5 bases). V lost 1 base, J lost 10 bases, and 11 bases lay in between. Looked up from germline, CDR1 is SNHLY and CDR2 is FYNNEI. This CDR3 spans 13 amino acids.